Listed below are T cell receptor beta chains from one sample, sequenced in a study of T cell repertoires in ileal Crohn's disease. Generated by immunoSEQ multiplex PCR, the TCRdb table keeps only in-frame clones and is missing some. The table records about 15,000 clones, 70% to 90% of them present only once. Material: ileal tissue. These receptors all stem from an adult with Crohn's disease. The CDR3 runs from the conserved cysteine through the conserved F or W. D genes are given only for firm matches. Rows give clone size only sometimes, using once, few, many, or a class for an expanded clone.

v_call	clone_size	j_call	d_call	cdr3_nt	cdr3_aa
TRBV6-1	NA	TRBJ1-5	TRBD1	TGTGCCAGCAGTGAAGCGGACAGGCGGGGTCAGCCCCAGCATTTT	CASSEADRRGQPQHF
TRBV12-5	NA	TRBJ2-7	TRBD2	TGTGCTAGTGGTTTGGTACCCGCGGGAGGGCCCCACGAGCAGTACTTC	CASGLVPAGGPHEQYF
TRBV5-1	NA	TRBJ2-5	TRBD1	TGCGCCAGCACCCTAACAGGGGGTGGAGAGACCCAGTACTTC	CASTLTGGGETQYF
TRBV6-1	NA	TRBJ1-5	NA	TGTGCCAGCAGTGATATAAGGACGAGGGTCATGCCCCAGCATTTT	CASSDIRTRVMPQHF
TRBV19	NA	TRBJ1-2	NA	TGTGCCAGTAGTATCAGGCAGGGCTGGAATGGCTACACCTTC	CASSIRQGWNGYTF
TRBV10-3	NA	TRBJ1-1	TRBD1	TGTGCCATAAACAGGGGCCTGAACACTGAAGCTTTCTTT	CAINRGLNTEAFF
TRBV7-9	once	TRBJ1-2	TRBD1	TGTGCCAGCAGCTTAGGACAGGGGGCAAGATATGGCTACACCTTC	CASSLGQGARYGYTF
TRBV6-1	NA	TRBJ1-2	TRBD1	TGTGCCAGCAGCTCCGGGACAGCCCGCTATGGCTACACCTTC	CASSSGTARYGYTF
TRBV7-9	NA	TRBJ1-2	NA	TGTGCCAGCAGCCCGTGGGGGGGAAATGGCTACACCTTC	CASSPWGGNGYTF
TRBV5-1	NA	TRBJ2-2	NA	TGCGCCAGCAGCGAATGGGGCCAGGTGAACACCGGGGAGCTGTTTTTT	CASSEWGQVNTGELFF
TRBV6-1	NA	TRBJ2-1	TRBD2	TGTGCCAGCAGTGTAATGCGGGAGCGGGCTGAGCAGTTCTTC	CASSVMRERAEQFF
TRBV5-1	NA	TRBJ2-3	NA	TGCGCCAGCAGCTTGAGTCTAGCGCAAGATACGCAGTATTTT	CASSLSLAQDTQYF
TRBV6-1	NA	TRBJ1-1	TRBD1	TGTGCCAGCAGGAGACAGGGTATGAACACTGAAGCTTTCTTT	CASRRQGMNTEAFF
TRBV7-7	NA	TRBJ2-2	NA	TGTGCTAGCAGCCCTACTAACACCGGGGAGCTGTTTTTT	CASSPTNTGELFF
TRBV18	NA	TRBJ2-5	NA	TGTGCCAGCTCAGTGAGAACTAGCCGAGATTTAATAAGGTGCCAGTACTTC	CASSVRTSRDLIRCQYF
TRBV7-6	NA	TRBJ2-7	TRBD1	TGTGCCAGCAGCTTAGAGTCGGCAGGGGGCCACGAGCAGTACTTC	CASSLESAGGHEQYF
TRBV21-1	NA	TRBJ1-1	NA	TGTGCCAGCAGCAAAGAAACCGTAGGGGGGAACACTGAAGCTTTCTTT	CASSKETVGGNTEAFF
TRBV18	NA	TRBJ2-3	NA	TGTGCCAGCTCACCAGAGGTAGATACGCAGTATTTT	CASSPEVDTQYF
TRBV10-3	NA	TRBJ2-3	NA	TGTGCCATCAGTGAAACGGGAAGTTCAAATACGCAGTATTTT	CAISETGSSNTQYF
TRBV9	NA	TRBJ2-7	NA	TGTGCCAGCAGCGTAGCGCCCGGGAATCCCTACGAGCAGTACTTC	CASSVAPGNPYEQYF
TRBV7-9	once	TRBJ2-5	TRBD1	TGTGCCAGCAGCCGTTCGACAGGGCGATTAAATTGGGAGACCCAGTACTTC	CASSRSTGRLNWETQYF